The clone carrying this T cell receptor (beta chain) was seen only once. Source study methods: Reference gene primer amplification yielded estimated nucleated cell counts. Produced via immunoSEQ multiplex PCR; TCRdb's table is partial and in-frame only. V and J calls and clone size are given by that table; D and trimming were obtained from the DNA. The data show under 150,000 clones, 75% to 90% seen once. CDR1 LNHDA and CDR2 SQIVND come from the germline V gene (reference sequence). The ends lost 2 bases at V and 1 base at J; junction bases unmatched: 2. This CDR3 spans 14 amino acids. The data were taken from a study of blood T cell repertoires in COVID-19. Across the whole study: Whether acute or convalescent, the COVID-19 samples came from the United States, Italy and Spain. The cDNA or gDNA used as material had been derived from T cells, B-cell-depleted T cells, or PBMCs.

The TCR comes from a woman in her sixties or seventies with COVID-19, enrolled during active disease. The specimen was peripheral blood. This chain joins TRBV19 and TRBJ2-7; 7 positions match TRBD1. The CDR3 bases are TGTGCCAGTAGTATAAGCAGGGGGTCCTACGAGCAGTACTTC. Its protein is CASSISRGSYEQYF.